This T cell receptor (beta chain) is drawn from a study of OX40 agonist ivuxolimab in advanced cancers. Looking at the study overall: Participants could have had prior anti-PD-1, anti-PD-L1 or anti-CTLA-4 therapy, and approximately 37% had some. General study findings and limits: On average, CD8+ T cells showed a greater number of expanded clones than CD4+.

TCRdb's copy holds only in-frame clones and misses some; the assay was immunoSEQ multiplex PCR. The sample yields roughly 88,000 clones, 70% to 90% seen once. There are 15 residues in the CDR3. J was trimmed by 7 bases and V by 3 bases; bases with no gene match: 11. Germline CDR1 SNHLY, CDR2 FYNNEI. As for this clone: Its cognate antigen is unknown.

The material was CD4+ or CD8+ T cells sorted from blood, obtained in a trial of the OX40 agonist ivuxolimab. This receptor was obtained from an adult with an advanced solid tumor such as melanoma, head and neck, liver or kidney cancer. This chain uses TRBV2 with TRBJ2-5; 7 bases align to TRBD2. The chain's CDR3 is CASSDPAGRLWTQYF. CDR3 sequence (DNA): TGTGCCAGCAGTGATCCAGCGGGGCGCCTTTGGACCCAGTACTTC. Using reference TRBV2 and TRBJ2-5 for the parts outside the CDR3, the full variable domain is EPEVTQTPSHQVTQMGQEVILRCVPISNHLYFYWYRQILGQKVEFLVSFYNNEISEKSEIFDDQFSVERPDGSNFTLKIRSTKLEDSAMYFCASSDPAGRLWTQYFGPGTRLLVL.